Following are 8 T cell receptor beta chains from one sample sequenced in a study of shared clonotypes between healthy human individuals. The method was immunoSEQ multiplex PCR; TCRdb's version includes in-frame clones alone and lacks a portion of them. The sample lists over a million clones, approximately 98% occurring once. The sample was naive CD4+ T cells sorted from blood. This sample's subset: CD45RA+ positively selected. The receptors shown here come from a man aged 25 to 40 in good health.

The J gene is TRBJ2-1, the V gene TRBV19; D uncertain. Germline V lookup: CDR1 LNHDA, CDR2 SQIVND (reference sequence). V was clipped by 7 bases and J by 0 bases, with 13 bases between them. The CDR3 is 15 residues long. CDR3: CASTKGGDSYNEQFF. In nucleotides, the CDR3 is TGTGCCAGTACTAAAGGTGGGGACTCCTACAATGAGCAGTTCTTC.

This sequence joins TRBV9 and TRBJ1-2; no reliable D call. The ends were cut back, 0 bases at V and 7 bases at J, with 13 bases in the middle. The germline V gene has CDR1 SGDLS and CDR2 YYNGEE. This CDR3 is 14 amino acids long. CDR3 DNA: TGTGCCAGCAGCGTAGCTACCCAACCGGGTGGCTACACCTTC. Amino acids: CASSVATQPGGYTF.

This clone was recorded only once. The chain employs TRBV10-2 and TRBJ1-1, with a tentative D call TRBD1 (5 bases). Trimming removed 7 bases at V and 8 bases at J, with 23 bases between. The CDR3 loop spans 15 amino acids. The germline V gene has CDR1 WSHSY and CDR2 SAAADI. CDR3 coding DNA: TGCGCCAGCACTCCAACATTCCCGGGGGATGGCGAAGCTTTCTTT. This gives the protein CASTPTFPGDGEAFF.

This clone was found once. The chain employs TRBV9 and TRBJ2-1; 8 bases are a match to TRBD2. The CDR3 contains 17 residues. Trimming removed 0 bases from V and 5 bases from J; junction bases left unmatched: 10. CDR1 is SGDLS and CDR2 is YYNGEE in the germline V gene. The CDR3 sequence is CASSVALRSGGDNEQFF. In nucleotides, the CDR3 is TGTGCCAGCAGCGTAGCGCTTAGGTCGGGAGGGGACAATGAGCAGTTCTTC.

The chain recombines TRBV27 with TRBJ2-7; the match to TRBD2 covers 12 bases. The junction had 10 bases not matched to a gene; V was cut back by 7 bases and J by 6 bases. Germline CDR1 is MNHEY and CDR2 is SMNVEV (reference sequence). The CDR3 has 15 residues. The CDR3: CASTRTSGMGGEQYF. The CDR3 DNA reads TGTGCCAGCACCAGGACTAGCGGGATGGGCGGCGAGCAGTACTTC.

Regarding this clone: This CDR3 is also generated by other DNA sequences in the sample. This chain connects TRBV18 to TRBJ2-3; D ambiguous. Trimming left V 0 bases short and J 6 bases short, with 4 bases between. Germline V gene data show CDR1 as KGHSH and CDR2 as LQKENI. The CDR3 spans 12 residues. This chain's CDR3 is CASSPPTDTQYF. In nucleotides, the CDR3 is TGTGCCAGCTCACCACCGACTGATACGCAGTATTTT.

This chain joins TRBV14 and TRBJ2-2; 7 bases fit TRBD1. The germline V gene encodes CDR1 SGHDN and CDR2 FVKESK. J gave up 8 bases and V 6 bases, and 18 bases lay outside the gene matches. The length of the CDR3 is 17 residues. The DNA of the CDR3 is TGTGCCAGCAGACCGCACGGGACAGCCGACGTTAGGGGGGAGCTGTTTTTT. Encoded protein: CASRPHGTADVRGELFF.

V and J are TRBV7-2 and TRBJ2-6; TRBD1 might be the D (6 bases). Germline V gene data show CDR1 as SGHTA and CDR2 as FQGNSA. This CDR3 has 17 amino acids. Between the trimmed V and J ends, which lost 5 bases and 2 bases, there was a span of 16 bases. The CDR3 bases are TGTGCCAGCAGCGTAAACAGGGTTAGCGCTGGGGCCAACGTCCTGACTTTC. Amino acid sequence: CASSVNRVSAGANVLTF.